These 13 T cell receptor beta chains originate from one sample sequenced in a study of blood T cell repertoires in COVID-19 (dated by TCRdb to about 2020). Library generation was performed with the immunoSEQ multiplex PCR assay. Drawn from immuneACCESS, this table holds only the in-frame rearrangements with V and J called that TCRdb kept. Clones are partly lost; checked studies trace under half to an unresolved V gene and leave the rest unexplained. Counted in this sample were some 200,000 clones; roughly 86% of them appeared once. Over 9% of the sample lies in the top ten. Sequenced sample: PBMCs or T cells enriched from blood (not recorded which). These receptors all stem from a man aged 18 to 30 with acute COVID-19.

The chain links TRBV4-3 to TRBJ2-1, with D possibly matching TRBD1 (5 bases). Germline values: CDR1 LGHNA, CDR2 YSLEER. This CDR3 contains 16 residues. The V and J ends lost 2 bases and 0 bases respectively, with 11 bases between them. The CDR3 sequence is CASSQTTVYSYNEQFF. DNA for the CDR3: TGCGCCAGCAGCCAAACGACAGTATACTCCTACAATGAGCAGTTCTTC.

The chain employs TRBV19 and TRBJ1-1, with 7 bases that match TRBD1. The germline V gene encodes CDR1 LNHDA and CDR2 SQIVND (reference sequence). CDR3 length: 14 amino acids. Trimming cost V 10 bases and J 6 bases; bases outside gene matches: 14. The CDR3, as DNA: TGTGCCACTATAGATAGGGGGCTTCGCGCTGAAGCTTTCTTT. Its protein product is CATIDRGLRAEAFF.

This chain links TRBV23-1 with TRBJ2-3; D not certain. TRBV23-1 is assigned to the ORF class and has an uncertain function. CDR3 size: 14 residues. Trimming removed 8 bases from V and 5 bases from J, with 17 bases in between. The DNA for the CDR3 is TGCGCCAGCGAATTAGGCCGCTGCGGAGATACGCAGTATTTT. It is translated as CASELGRCGDTQYF.

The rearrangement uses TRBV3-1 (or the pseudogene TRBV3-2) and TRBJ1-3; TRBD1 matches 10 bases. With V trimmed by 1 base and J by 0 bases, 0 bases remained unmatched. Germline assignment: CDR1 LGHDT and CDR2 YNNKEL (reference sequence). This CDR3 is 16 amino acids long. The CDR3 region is CASSQGQGASGNTIYF. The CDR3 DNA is TGTGCCAGCAGCCAAGGACAGGGGGCCTCTGGAAACACCATATATTTT.

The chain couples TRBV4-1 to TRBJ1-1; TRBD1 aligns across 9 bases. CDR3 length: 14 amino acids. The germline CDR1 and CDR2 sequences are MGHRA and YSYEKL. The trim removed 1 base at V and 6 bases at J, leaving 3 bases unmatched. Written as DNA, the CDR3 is TGCGCCAGCAGCCAAGTACAGGGGGCGTCTGAAGCTTTCTTT. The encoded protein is CASSQVQGASEAFF.

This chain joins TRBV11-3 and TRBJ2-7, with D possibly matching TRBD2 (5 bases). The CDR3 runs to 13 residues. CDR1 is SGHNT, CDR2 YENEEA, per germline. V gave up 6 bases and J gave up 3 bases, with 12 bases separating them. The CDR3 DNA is TGTGCCAGCAGGGGAAGCGGAAGCTACGAGCAGTACTTC. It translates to CASRGSGSYEQYF.

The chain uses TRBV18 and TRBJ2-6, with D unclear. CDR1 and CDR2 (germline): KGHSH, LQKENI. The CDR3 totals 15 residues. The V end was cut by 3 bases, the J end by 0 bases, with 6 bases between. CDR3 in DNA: TGTGCCAGCTCACCGAGTATCTCTGGGGCCAACGTCCTGACTTTC. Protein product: CASSPSISGANVLTF.

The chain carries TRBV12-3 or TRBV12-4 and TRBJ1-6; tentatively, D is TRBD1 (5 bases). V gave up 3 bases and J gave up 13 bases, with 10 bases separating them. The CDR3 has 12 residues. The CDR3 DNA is TGTGCCAGCAGTTTCCGGGACTACCCCCTCCACTTT. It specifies CASSFRDYPLHF.

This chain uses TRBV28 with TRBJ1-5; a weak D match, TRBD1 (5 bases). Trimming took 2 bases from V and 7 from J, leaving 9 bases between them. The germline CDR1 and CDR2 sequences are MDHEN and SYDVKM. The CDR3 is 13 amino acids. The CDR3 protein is CASSLRGGQPQHF. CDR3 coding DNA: TGTGCCAGCAGTTTAAGGGGAGGGCAGCCCCAGCATTTT.

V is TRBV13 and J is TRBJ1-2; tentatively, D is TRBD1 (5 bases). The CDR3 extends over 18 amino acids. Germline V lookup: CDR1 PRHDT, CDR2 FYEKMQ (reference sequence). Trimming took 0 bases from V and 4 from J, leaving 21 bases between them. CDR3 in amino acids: CASSLGGSIPGLPYGYTF. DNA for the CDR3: TGTGCCAGCAGCTTAGGAGGCTCGATTCCAGGGCTCCCCTATGGCTACACCTTC.

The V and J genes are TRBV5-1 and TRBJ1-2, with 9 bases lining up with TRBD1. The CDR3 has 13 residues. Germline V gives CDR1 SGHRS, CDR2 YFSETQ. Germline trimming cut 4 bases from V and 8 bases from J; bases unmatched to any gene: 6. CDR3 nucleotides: TGCGCCAGCAGCCAGGACAGGGGAGGAGGCTACACCTTC. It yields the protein CASSQDRGGGYTF.

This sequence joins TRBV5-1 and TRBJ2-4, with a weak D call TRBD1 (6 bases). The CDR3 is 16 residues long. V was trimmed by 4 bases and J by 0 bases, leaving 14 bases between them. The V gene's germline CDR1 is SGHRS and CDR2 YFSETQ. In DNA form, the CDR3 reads TGCGCCAGCAGCCAGGACAGCTTTGTAGCCAAAAACATTCAGTACTTC. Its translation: CASSQDSFVAKNIQYF.

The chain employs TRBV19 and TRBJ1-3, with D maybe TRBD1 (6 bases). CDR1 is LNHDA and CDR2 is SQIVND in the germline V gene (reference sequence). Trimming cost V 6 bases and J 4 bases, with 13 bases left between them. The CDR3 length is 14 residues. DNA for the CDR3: TGTGCCAGTAGACTACAGGGATCAGGAAACACCATATATTTT. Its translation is CASRLQGSGNTIYF. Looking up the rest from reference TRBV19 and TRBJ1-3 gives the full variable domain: DGGITQSPKYLFRKEGQNVTLSCEQNLNHDAMYWYRQDPGQGLRLIYYSQIVNDFQKGDIAEGYSVSREKKESFPLTVTSAQKNPTAFYLCASRLQGSGNTIYFGEGSWLTVV.